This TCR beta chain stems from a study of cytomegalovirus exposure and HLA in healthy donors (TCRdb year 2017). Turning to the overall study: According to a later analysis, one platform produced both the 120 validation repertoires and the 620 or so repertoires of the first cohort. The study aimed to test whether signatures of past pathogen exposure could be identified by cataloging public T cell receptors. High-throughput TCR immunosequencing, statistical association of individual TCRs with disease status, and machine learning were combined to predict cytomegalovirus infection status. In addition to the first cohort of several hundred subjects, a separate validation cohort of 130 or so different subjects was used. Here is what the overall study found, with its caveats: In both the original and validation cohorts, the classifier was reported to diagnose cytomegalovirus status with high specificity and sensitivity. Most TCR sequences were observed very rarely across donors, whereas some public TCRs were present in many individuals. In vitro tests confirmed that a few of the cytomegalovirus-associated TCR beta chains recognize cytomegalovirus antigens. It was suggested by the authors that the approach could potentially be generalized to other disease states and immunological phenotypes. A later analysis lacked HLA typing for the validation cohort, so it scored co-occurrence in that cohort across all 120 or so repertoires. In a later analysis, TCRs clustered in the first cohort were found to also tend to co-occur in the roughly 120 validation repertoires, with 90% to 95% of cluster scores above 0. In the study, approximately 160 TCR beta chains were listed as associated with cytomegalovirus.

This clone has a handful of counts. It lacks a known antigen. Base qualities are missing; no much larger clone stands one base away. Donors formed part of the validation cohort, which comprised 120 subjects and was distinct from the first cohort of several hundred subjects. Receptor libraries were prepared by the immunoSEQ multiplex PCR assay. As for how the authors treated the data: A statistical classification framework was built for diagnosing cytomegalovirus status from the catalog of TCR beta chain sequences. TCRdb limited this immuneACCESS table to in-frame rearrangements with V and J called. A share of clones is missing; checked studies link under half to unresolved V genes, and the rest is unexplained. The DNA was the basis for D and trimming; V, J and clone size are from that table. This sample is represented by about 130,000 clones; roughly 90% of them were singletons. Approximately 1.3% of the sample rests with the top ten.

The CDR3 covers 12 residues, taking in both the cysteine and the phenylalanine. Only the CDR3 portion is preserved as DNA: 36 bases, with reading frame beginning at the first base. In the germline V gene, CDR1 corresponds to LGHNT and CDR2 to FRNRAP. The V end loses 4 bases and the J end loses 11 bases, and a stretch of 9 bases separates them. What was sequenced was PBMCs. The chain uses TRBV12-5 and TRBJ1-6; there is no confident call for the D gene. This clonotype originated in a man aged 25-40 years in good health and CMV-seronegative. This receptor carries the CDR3 CASGYEVPPLHF. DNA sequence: TGTGCTAGTGGTTACGAGGTGCCACCCCTCCACTTT. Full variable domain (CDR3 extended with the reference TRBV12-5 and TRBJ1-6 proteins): DARVTQTPRHKVTEMGQEVTMRCQPILGHNTVFWYRQTMMQGLELLAYFRNRAPLDDSGMPKDRFSAEMPDATLATLKIQPSEPRDSAVYFCASGYEVPPLHFGNGTRLTVT.